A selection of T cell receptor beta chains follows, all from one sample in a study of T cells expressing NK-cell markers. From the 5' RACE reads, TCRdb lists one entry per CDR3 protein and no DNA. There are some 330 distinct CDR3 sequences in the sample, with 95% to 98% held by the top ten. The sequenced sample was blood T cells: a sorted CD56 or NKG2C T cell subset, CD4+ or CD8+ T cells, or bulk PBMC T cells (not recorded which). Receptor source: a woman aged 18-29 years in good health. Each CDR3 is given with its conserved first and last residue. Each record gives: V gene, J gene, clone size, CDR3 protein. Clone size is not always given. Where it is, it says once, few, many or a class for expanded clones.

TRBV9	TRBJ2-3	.	CASSETLALWTDTQYF
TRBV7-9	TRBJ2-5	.	CASSYEVRQGAKETQYF
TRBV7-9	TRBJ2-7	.	CASSLGSDRGFSYEQYF
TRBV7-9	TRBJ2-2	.	CASSSVPFTGELFF
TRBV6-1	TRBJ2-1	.	CASRASRVPPEQFF
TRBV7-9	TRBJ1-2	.	CASSFFRGHPEYGYTF
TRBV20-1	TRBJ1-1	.	CSARGRGIEAFF
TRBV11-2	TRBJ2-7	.	CASSFHAGGPLLHEQYF
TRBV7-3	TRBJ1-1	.	CASSLTGRGGVTEAFF
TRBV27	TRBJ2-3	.	CASSLSRRQFSDTQYF
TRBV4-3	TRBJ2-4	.	CASSQETSSLAKNIQYF
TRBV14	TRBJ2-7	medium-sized	CASSPPGAGYEQYF
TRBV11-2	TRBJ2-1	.	CASSFDSPRDEQFF
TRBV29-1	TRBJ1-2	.	CSVAPGQANYGYTF
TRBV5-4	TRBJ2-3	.	CASSFGGGPTDTQYF
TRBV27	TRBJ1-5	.	CASSFGRINQPQHF
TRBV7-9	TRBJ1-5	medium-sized	CASSLGPNQPQHF
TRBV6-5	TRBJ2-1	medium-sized	CASSYFPANWGEDNEQFF
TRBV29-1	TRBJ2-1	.	CSVALVRGGSDNEQFF
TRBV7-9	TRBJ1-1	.	CASSFPDSRVPEAFF
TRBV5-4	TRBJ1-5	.	CASSFGTRDQPQHF
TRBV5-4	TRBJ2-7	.	CASSLLAGATAFFSYEQYF
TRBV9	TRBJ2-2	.	CASSPTPRIAILEGELFF
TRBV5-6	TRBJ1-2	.	CASSLAVTGRDYGYTF
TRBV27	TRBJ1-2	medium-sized	CASSLGGNYGYTF
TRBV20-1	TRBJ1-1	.	CSARPDRWTSLYTEAFF
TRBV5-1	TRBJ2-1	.	CASSLEVASGRAANEQFF
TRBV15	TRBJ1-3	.	CATSRGDVPAGNTIYF
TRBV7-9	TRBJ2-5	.	CASSSPGQQETQYF
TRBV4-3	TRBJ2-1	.	CASSQDPEGGLSVQFF
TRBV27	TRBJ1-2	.	CASSLGPGSPIGYTF
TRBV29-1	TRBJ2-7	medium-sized	CSVEGRLSYEQYF
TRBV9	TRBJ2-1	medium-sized	CASSAVLSGGALNEQFF
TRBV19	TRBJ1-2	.	CASSPTGAGGYTF